The 24 T cell receptor beta chains in this list originate from one sample, sequenced in a study of read filtering for tumor transcriptome and immune sequencing (dated by TCRdb to 2019 to 2021). TCRdb names Illumina HiSeq 4000 as the instrument used. The Immunoverse kit was used to build TCR libraries from 400 to 500 ng RNA, with molecular barcoded adaptors covering alpha/delta and beta/gamma chains. Clones were called with MiXCR by TCRdb after fastp trimmed the public reads at Q25, and only in-frame beta chains were retained. Rows matching on CDR3 protein sequence are summarized as one entry with the most common DNA and genes. This sample has 100,000 to 150,000 distinct CDR3 sequences in its table, and 10% to 15% of those were observed once. 11% of the sample is taken by the ten largest. Source material: a population of CD138-negative cells sorted from bone marrow. The meaning of the sample's cell subset or site label: bone marrow mononuclear cells depleted of CD138+ plasma/myeloma cells by negative magnetic selection. Every receptor here comes from a donor aged 40 or over with multiple myeloma.

This clonotype was found a few times. This may arise from a read error, as a much more abundant clone is one base away. The chain couples TRBV7-6 to TRBJ2-1, with D hard to call. The V and J ends lost 1 base and 12 bases respectively, with 13 bases between them. CDR1 is SGHVS, CDR2 FNYEAQ, per germline. The CDR3 length is 13 residues. DNA for the CDR3: TGTGCCAGCAGCTTAGGGCAACACGATGTGCAGTTCTTC. Residues: CASSLGQHDVQFF.

The chain recombines TRBV7-3 with TRBJ2-1; D possibly uses TRBD1 or TRBD2 (5 bases each). Per germline, CDR1 SGHTA and CDR2 FQGTGA. The CDR3 has 14 amino acids. The germline V and J ends were trimmed by 2 bases and 9 bases, with 14 bases remaining between them. CDR3 protein: CASSLGGSSIEQFF. DNA of the CDR3: TGTGCCAGCAGCTTAGGGGGTTCGTCCATTGAGCAGTTCTTC.

This clonotype has ten or more counts. This chain links TRBV19 with TRBJ2-3; D unclear. CDR1 and CDR2 from the germline V gene are LNHDA and SQIVND (reference sequence). The V and J ends lost 5 bases and 0 bases respectively, with 9 bases between them. CDR3 length: 14 residues. The CDR3 nucleotides are TGTGCCAGTAGTTCGGTCGCTAGCACAGATACGCAGTATTTT. This sequence encodes CASSSVASTDTQYF.

This clonotype was seen many times. V and J are TRBV7-2 and TRBJ2-3, with 7 bases lining up with TRBD2. Germline loops: CDR1 SGHTA, CDR2 FQGNSA. The CDR3 length is 15 residues. V dropped 0 bases and J dropped 4; count of bases not matched to a gene: 4. The CDR3 loop is CASSLAGGPSDTQYF. The CDR3 coding sequence is TGTGCCAGCAGCTTAGCGGGAGGGCCCTCAGATACGCAGTATTTT. Full variable domain (remainder filled in from reference TRBV7-2 and TRBJ2-3): GAGVSQSPSNKVTEKGKDVELRCDPISGHTALYWYRQSLGQGLEFLIYFQGNSAPDKSGLPSDRFSAERTGGSVSTLTIQRTQQEDSAVYLCASSLAGGPSDTQYFGPGTRLTVL.

The V and J genes are TRBV29-1 and TRBJ1-1; D not resolved. Germline V CDR1 and CDR2: SQVTM, ANQGSEA. This CDR3 has 11 amino acids. The germline V and J ends were trimmed by 6 bases and 8 bases, with 13 bases remaining between them. CDR3 DNA sequence: TGCAGCGTACGAAGGACTGCAGAAGCTTTCTTT. This codes for CSVRRTAEAFF.

This clonotype was picked up many times. The chain has TRBV10-2 and TRBJ2-2, with 11 nucleotides matching TRBD2. Germline loops: CDR1 WSHSY, CDR2 SAAADI. This CDR3 comprises 14 residues. Trimming took 3 bases from V and 6 from J; bases not matched to a gene: 0. In nucleotides, the CDR3 is TGCGCCAGCAGTGATAGCGGGAGGGCCGGGGAGCTGTTTTTT. Translated: CASSDSGRAGELFF.

In nucleotides, the CDR3 is TGTGCCAGCAGCTTCTTCAGTCGCCCAGATACGCAGTATTTT. The encoded protein is CASSFFSRPDTQYF. The chain uses TRBV5-5 and TRBJ2-3; D gene unclear. Germline-derived CDR1 and CDR2 are SGHKS and YYEKEE (reference sequence). This CDR3 is 14 amino acids long. The V end lost 2 bases, the J end lost 4 bases, and 11 bases lay between the germline ends.

This clonotype has a count of ten or more. The chain uses TRBV29-1 and TRBJ2-3; the match to TRBD1 covers 7 bases. Per the germline V gene, CDR1 is SQVTM and CDR2 is ANQGSEA. The CDR3 contains 13 residues. V gave up 7 bases and J gave up 1 base; unmatched junction bases: 5. Written as DNA, the CDR3 is TGCAGCGCAGGGGACAGCGGCACAGATACGCAGTATTTT. This codes for CSAGDSGTDTQYF.

This clonotype has only a few counts. The V and J genes are TRBV19 and TRBJ2-2; 11 nucleotides line up with TRBD2. V shed 3 bases, J shed 4 bases, and the junction held 1 base outside the gene matches. Germline CDR1 LNHDA, CDR2 SQIVND (reference sequence). The CDR3 is 15 residues long. DNA for the CDR3: TGTGCCAGTAGTATTACTAGCGGGGGCACCGGGGAGCTGTTTTTT. Amino acids: CASSITSGGTGELFF.

Ten or more counts support this clonotype. This chain uses TRBV12-3 or TRBV12-4 with TRBJ1-2, with unresolved D. The CDR3 extends over 14 amino acids. Trimming removed 2 bases at V and 3 bases at J, with 10 bases between. The CDR3 region is CASSLSTRDYGYTF. The CDR3, as DNA: TGTGCCAGCAGTTTATCAACTAGGGACTATGGCTACACCTTC.

At least ten counts were recorded for this clonotype. The V call is TRBV7-2, the J call TRBJ2-7; D gene unclear. The length of the CDR3 is 11 residues. Germline-derived CDR1 and CDR2 are SGHTA and FQGNSA. Trimming shortened V by 4 bases and J by 3 bases, and 4 bases separated the two germline ends. The CDR3 DNA follows: TGTGCCAGCAGCTGGGGCTACGAGCAGTACTTC. Protein: CASSWGYEQYF.

This clonotype was seen a handful of times. This may arise from a read error, as a much more abundant clone is one base away. V usage is TRBV5-4 and J usage is TRBJ2-3; 7 bases fit TRBD2. Germline assignment: CDR1 SGHNT and CDR2 YYREEE (reference sequence). V lost 5 bases, J lost 0 bases, and 3 bases stayed unmatched. The CDR3 covers 14 residues. The CDR3 protein is CASSGGVSTDTQYF. CDR3 bases: TGTGCCAGCAGTGGGGGGGTCAGCACAGATACGCAGTATTTT.

This clonotype has just a few counts. The chain employs TRBV7-2 and TRBJ2-2, with D possibly TRBD1 on 6 matching bases. Trimming removed 0 bases at V and 2 bases at J, with 13 bases between. CDR1 is SGHTA and CDR2 is FQGNSA in the germline V gene. This CDR3 is 17 amino acids long. The CDR3 loop is CASSLAPGQINTGELFF. For the CDR3, the DNA is TGTGCCAGCAGCTTAGCCCCCGGACAGATAAACACCGGGGAGCTGTTTTTT.

The sample holds many counts of this clonotype. The chain employs TRBV5-1 and TRBJ2-5; 7 bases align to TRBD1. V lost 5 bases, J lost 0 bases, and 7 bases stayed unmatched. Germline V gene data show CDR1 as SGHRS and CDR2 as YFSETQ. CDR3 length equals 15 residues. CDR3 loop: CASSGLGQNQETQYF. DNA of the CDR3: TGCGCCAGCAGTGGGTTGGGACAGAACCAAGAGACCCAGTACTTC.

With respect to this clonotype: This may stem from a read error, because a much larger clone lies one nucleotide away. CDR3 residues: CASSAREGQTTEAFF. CDR3 bases: TGTGCCAGCAGCGCGCGAGAAGGGCAGACCACTGAAGCTTTCTTT. The rearrangement links TRBV7-9 to TRBJ1-1; unclear D gene. Germline CDR1 SEHNR, CDR2 FQNEAQ (reference sequence). Trimming took 5 bases from V and 4 from J, leaving 17 bases between them. CDR3 size: 15 residues.

This clonotype was detected ten times or more. The chain links TRBV5-4 to TRBJ2-1, with unresolved D. The CDR3 has 13 amino acids. V was cut by 1 base and J by 8 bases, with 10 bases left in between. Germline V gene sequence: CDR1 SGHNT, CDR2 YYREEE (reference sequence). In nucleotides, the CDR3 is TGTGCCAGCAGCTTGCAGCTTGACGATGAGCAGTTCTTC. This translates into CASSLQLDDEQFF.

Many counts were recorded for this clonotype. The chain employs TRBV15 and TRBJ2-1, with D perhaps matching TRBD2 (5 bases). Germline CDR1 reads LNHNV; CDR2 reads YYDKDF (reference sequence). V dropped 5 bases and J dropped 0 bases, with 11 bases sitting between them. There are 15 residues in the CDR3. The CDR3 region has the DNA TGTGCCACCAGCGACGGGGTAAGCTCCTACAATGAGCAGTTCTTC. This gives the protein CATSDGVSSYNEQFF.

This clonotype occurred many times. V gene TRBV5-1 combines with J gene TRBJ2-1; 8 bases line up with TRBD2. The CDR3 is 17 residues long. Germline V gene data show CDR1 as SGHRS and CDR2 as YFSETQ. The junction had 15 bases not matched to a gene; V was cut back by 3 bases and J by 7 bases. Here the CDR3 DNA reads TGCGCCAGCAGCTACTCAAGGGACTCGCGGGGGGATAATGAGCAGTTCTTC. Translated: CASSYSRDSRGDNEQFF.

This clonotype was observed at least ten times. V and J are TRBV5-1 and TRBJ2-1, with D unclear. Trimming removed 2 bases from V and 0 bases from J, with 9 bases in between. There are 15 residues in the CDR3. Per germline, CDR1 SGHRS and CDR2 YFSETQ. The CDR3 spells CASSLSRTSYNEQFF. As DNA, the CDR3 is TGCGCCAGCAGCTTATCTAGGACCTCCTACAATGAGCAGTTCTTC.

The sample holds a few counts of this clonotype. This could be a read error, since a much larger clone is one nucleotide away. V and J are TRBV19 and TRBJ2-1; 7 bases line up with TRBD1. Germline loops: CDR1 LNHDA, CDR2 SQIVND (reference sequence). The length of the CDR3 is 15 residues. The V segment lost 6 bases and the J segment 2 bases; nucleotides outside the gene matches: 7. CDR3 in DNA: TGTGCCAGTAGGCGGACAGGAGACCCCTACAATGAGCAGTTCTTC. Translated: CASRRTGDPYNEQFF.

This clonotype was seen ten or more times. The V call is TRBV5-1, the J call TRBJ2-1; D possibly corresponds to TRBD1 (6 bases). CDR1 and CDR2 from the germline V gene are SGHRS and YFSETQ. The CDR3 is made up of 16 amino acids. The V end was cut by 1 base, the J end by 2 bases, with 13 bases between. Here the CDR3 reads CASSLQGRGAYNEQFF. CDR3 DNA: TGCGCCAGCAGCTTGCAGGGCAGGGGCGCCTACAATGAGCAGTTCTTC.

This clonotype was counted ten times or more. The rearrangement uses TRBV19 and TRBJ2-1, with TRBD2 identical over 10 bases. The CDR3 is made up of 15 amino acids. Germline values: CDR1 LNHDA, CDR2 SQIVND (reference sequence). Trimming at V came to 10 bases and at J to 0 bases, leaving 6 bases not matched to a gene. The CDR3 here is CATATSGSSYNEQFF. DNA of the CDR3: TGTGCCACCGCGACTAGCGGGTCCTCCTACAATGAGCAGTTCTTC.

The table lists this clonotype with many counts. The chain carries TRBV10-2 and TRBJ2-7; 7 nucleotides match TRBD2. Trimming took 4 bases from V and 6 from J; bases not matched to a gene: 9. This CDR3 region has 14 residues. Germline V CDR1 and CDR2: WSHSY, SAAADI. This CDR3 is CASSARLAGGEQYF. CDR3 nucleotide sequence: TGCGCCAGCAGTGCGCGACTAGCTGGCGGCGAGCAGTACTTC.

In its sample, this clonotype was seen many times. The chain links TRBV5-1 to TRBJ2-1, with 10 bases matching TRBD2. Germline V gene sequence: CDR1 SGHRS, CDR2 YFSETQ. This CDR3 is built from 16 residues. V shed 1 base, J shed 7 bases, and the junction held 8 bases outside the gene matches. Written as DNA, the CDR3 is TGCGCCAGCAGCTTGACTCTAGCGGGAGTAACGAATGAGCAGTTCTTC. As protein: CASSLTLAGVTNEQFF. Variable domain in full (rest from reference TRBV5-1 and TRBJ2-1): KAGVTQTPRYLIKTRGQQVTLSCSPISGHRSVSWYQQTPGQGLQFLFEYFSETQRNKGNFPGRFSGRQFSNSRSEMNVSTLELGDSALYLCASSLTLAGVTNEQFFGPGTRLTVL.